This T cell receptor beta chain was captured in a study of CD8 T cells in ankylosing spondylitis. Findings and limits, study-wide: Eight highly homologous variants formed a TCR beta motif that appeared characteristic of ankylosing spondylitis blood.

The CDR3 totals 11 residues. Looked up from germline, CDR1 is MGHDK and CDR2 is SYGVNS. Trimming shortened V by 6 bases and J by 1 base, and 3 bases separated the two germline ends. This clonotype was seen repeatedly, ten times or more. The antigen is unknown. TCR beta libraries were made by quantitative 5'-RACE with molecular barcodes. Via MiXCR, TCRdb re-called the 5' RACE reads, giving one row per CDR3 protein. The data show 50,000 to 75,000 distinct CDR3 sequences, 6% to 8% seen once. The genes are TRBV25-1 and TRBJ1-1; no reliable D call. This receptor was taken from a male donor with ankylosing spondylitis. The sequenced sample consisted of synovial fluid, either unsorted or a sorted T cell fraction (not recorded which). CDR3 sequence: CASRQNTEAFF. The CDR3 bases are TGTGCCAGCAGACAGAACACTGAAGCTTTCTTT. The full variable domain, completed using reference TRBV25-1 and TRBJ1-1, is EADIYQTPRYLVIGTGKKITLECSQTMGHDKMYWYQQDPGMELHLIHYSYGVNSTEKGDLSSESTVSRIRTEHFPLTLESARPSHTSQYLCASRQNTEAFFGQGTRLTVV.